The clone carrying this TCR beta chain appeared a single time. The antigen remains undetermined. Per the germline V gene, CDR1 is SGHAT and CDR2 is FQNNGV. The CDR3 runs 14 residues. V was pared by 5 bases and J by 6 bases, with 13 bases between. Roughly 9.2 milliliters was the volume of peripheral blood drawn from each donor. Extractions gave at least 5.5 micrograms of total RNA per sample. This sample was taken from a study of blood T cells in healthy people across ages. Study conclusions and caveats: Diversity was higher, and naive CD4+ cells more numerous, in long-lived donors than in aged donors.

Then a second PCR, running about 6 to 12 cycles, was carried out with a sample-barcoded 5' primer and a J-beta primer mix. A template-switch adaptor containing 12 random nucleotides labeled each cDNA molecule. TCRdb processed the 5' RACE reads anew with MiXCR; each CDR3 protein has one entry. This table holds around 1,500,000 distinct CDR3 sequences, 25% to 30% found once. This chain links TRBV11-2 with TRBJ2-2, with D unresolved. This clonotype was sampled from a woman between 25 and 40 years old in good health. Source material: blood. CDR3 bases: TGTGCCAGCAGCCCCGACGGATTTTCCGGGGAGCTGTTTTTT. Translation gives CASSPDGFSGELFF.